This record looks at one T cell receptor beta chain sequence and its context. Its antigen is still unknown. It has no much larger one-base neighbor in the sample; base qualities were not kept. To prepare the library, the immunoSEQ multiplex PCR assay was applied. The hsTCRB Kit was used according to the manufacturer's protocol to amplify rearranged TCR beta chain sequences. Sequencing of TCRB libraries was carried out on an Illumina MiSeq. In the original analysis: The proprietary platform of the kit vendor was used for demultiplexing, trimming and gene mapping. TCRdb took this table from immuneACCESS and kept in-frame rearrangements with V and J called. Such tables lack part of the clones; where checked against another copy, unresolved V genes explain under half of the gap, and the rest is unexplained. V and J calls and clone size come straight from that table; D and trimming were deduced from the DNA. For this sample there are 100,000 to 120,000 clones; 75% to 90% appear just once. More than 0.55% of the sample goes to the ten largest clones.

The sample is drawn from a study of a mutant IDH1 vaccine in newly diagnosed glioma (dated by TCRdb to the early 2020s). Background on the whole study: Patients were given eight vaccinations, in weeks 1, 3, 5, 7, 11, 15, 19 and 23, which matched visits V03 through V10. Peripheral blood samples were drawn at six visits, namely V03 (baseline), V05, V07, V10, V12 and V13. For exploratory analyses, approximately 23 treated patients had longitudinal TCRB deep sequencing done wherever samples were available. Before enrollment, patients had received standard therapy of radiotherapy alone, temozolomide alone, or radiochemotherapy with temozolomide; most received the combination. Of the 32 patients who were treated, around 62% were male and around 40% were female, and the mean age was around 40 years. Vaccination started 4-6 weeks after radiotherapy alone, or was given together with temozolomide cycles in the groups whose treatment included chemotherapy.

The time point label here, explained by the study, means: week 11, during vaccination. Every vaccine dose consisted of 300 ug of a 20-mer mutant IDH1 peptide in Montanide, administered subcutaneously together with topical imiquimod. All donors had newly diagnosed IDH1-mutant astrocytomas of WHO grade 3 or 4 that showed loss of nuclear ATRX. The samples were drawn from NOA16, a multicentre, single-arm, open-label phase I trial in Germany that tested a mutant IDH1 peptide vaccine in humans for the first time. Genomic DNA for TCRB sequencing was extracted from EDTA blood using the DNeasy Blood and Tissue Kit. On the study overall, not on this receptor specifically: PBMC samples for TCRB deep sequencing were selected based on availability. Pseudoprogression seemed to be unrelated to changes in the top peripheral T cell clonotypes found by TCRB sequencing. Immune responses induced by the vaccine were seen in 93.3% of patients across multiple MHC alleles. The authors stated that sample limitations prevented analyses of patient blood samples from being reproduced.

The source was PBMCs, collected from a glioma patient whose treatment included an IDH1 peptide vaccine. The source is a woman aged 50 to 60 with glioma.

CDR3 reads: CASSHGGLAGSSEQYF. The nucleotide sequence reads as follows: TGTGCCAGCAGCCATGGCGGACTAGCGGGATCTAGCGAGCAGTACTTC. The rearrangement combines TRBV28 with TRBJ2-7, with 12 bases matching TRBD2. CDR1 and CDR2 (MDHEN, SYDVKM) derive from the germline V gene. The cysteine opens and the phenylalanine closes a CDR3 of 16 amino acids. Just CDR3 DNA is preserved here, 48 bases in frame from base 1. Clipping removes 6 bases from V and 6 bases from J, with 12 as the unmatched junction base count.